This TCR beta chain was obtained from a study of blood T cell repertoires in COVID-19. Across the whole study: PBMCs, B-cell-depleted T cells, or T cells provided the cDNA or gDNA that made up the material.

Participant-reported clinical history was the basis for cohort assignment. V was pared by 8 bases and J by 4 bases, with 17 bases between. Germline CDR1 is SNHLY and CDR2 is FYNNEI. The CDR3 loop spans 14 amino acids. Original processing notes: It was from reference gene primer amplification that nucleated cell counts were estimated. Repertoires were generated with immunoSEQ multiplex PCR, while TCRdb's copy carries only in-frame clones and drops some. V and J calls and clone size follow that table, whereas D and trimming were derived from the DNA. The sample shows 110,000 to 150,000 clones, roughly three quarters of them seen only once.

The sequenced sample consisted of PBMCs or T cells enriched from blood (not recorded which). The receptor comes from a woman in her 50s who had recovered from COVID-19. The chain joins TRBV2 to TRBJ1-1; possible D gene TRBD1, 5 bases. The CDR3 DNA is TGTGCCAGCGGGGGAGGATCTGGCAGCACTGAAGCTTTCTTT. It is translated as CASGGGSGSTEAFF.